The 3 T cell receptor beta chains below come from one sample, sequenced in a study of T cell repertoires in cytomegalovirus infection. TCRdb reanalysed the reads using MiXCR and keeps one entry per CDR3 protein. The data hold nearly 550,000 distinct CDR3 sequences, with approximately 17% observed a single time. Sequencing used CD8+ T cells from PBMCs. These receptors were taken from a human donor in good health (CMV status not recorded). Some clones in this sample may be carry-over from other donors' samples.

The chain has TRBV13 and TRBJ2-7; 15 bases fit TRBD2. The germline CDR1 and CDR2 sequences are PRHDT and FYEKMQ (reference sequence). This CDR3 is 15 amino acids long. After removal of 4 bases from V and 5 bases from J, the junction contained 3 bases not matched to a gene. This CDR3 is CASSSGLAGGHEQYF. The CDR3, as DNA: TGTGCCAGCAGCTCAGGACTAGCGGGAGGGCACGAGCAGTACTTC.

This chain links TRBV27 with TRBJ1-2, with 11 bases that match TRBD1. CDR1 is MNHEY, CDR2 SMNVEV, per germline (reference sequence). The CDR3 covers 16 residues. Trimming at V came to 4 bases and at J to 3 bases, leaving 7 bases not matched to a gene. The CDR3 reads CASSSQDRGLYYGYTF. In DNA form, the CDR3 reads TGTGCCAGCAGTTCCCAGGACAGGGGGCTTTACTATGGCTACACCTTC.

This clonotype was recorded a few times. The rearrangement joins TRBV12-3 or TRBV12-4 to TRBJ1-2; D is unclear. The CDR3 covers 13 residues. V dropped 6 bases and J dropped 4 bases, with 12 bases sitting between them. The CDR3, as DNA: TGTGCCAGCAGCCCCGGGGAAGGCTATGGCTACACCTTC. As protein: CASSPGEGYGYTF.